This TCR beta chain was sequenced for a study of T-cell memory formation after mild COVID-19. TCRdb recomputed calls from the 5' RACE reads with MiXCR, one row per CDR3 protein. The sample contains approximately 430,000 distinct CDR3 sequences, about a quarter of which appear only once. This clonotype showed up just a few times. The germline V and J ends were trimmed by 0 bases and 3 bases, with 15 bases remaining between them. Germline V lookup: CDR1 SQVTM, CDR2 ANQGSEA. The CDR3 is made up of 15 amino acids. Sequencing was done on a sample of PBMCs or a T cell subset sorted from them (not recorded which). The chain links TRBV29-1 to TRBJ2-7; tentative D call: TRBD2 (5 bases). The sequence was collected from an adult woman who had mild COVID-19 (a few samples of this study predate the infection). Cell type and time point are not known. The CDR3 DNA sequence: TGCAGCGTTGAAGATCTACGCCCCGAGGGCTACGAGCAGTACTTC. This encodes CSVEDLRPEGYEQYF.